The next 9 T cell receptor beta chains were all read from a single sample in a study of cytomegalovirus exposure and HLA in healthy donors. Primers included in the PCR were 60 Vbeta and 13 Jbeta primers. The protocol was immunoSEQ multiplex PCR, while the TCRdb copy is restricted to in-frame clones and leaves out a portion. This table has about 240,000 clones, 78% appearing once. Input material: PBMCs. These receptors all stem from a boy between 5 and 17 years old in good health and CMV-seronegative.

The chain links TRBV5-4 to TRBJ2-7, with a tentative D call TRBD1 (6 bases). Per the germline V gene, CDR1 is SGHNT and CDR2 is YYREEE (reference sequence). Trimming took 2 bases from V and 2 from J, leaving 11 bases between them. This CDR3 is 14 amino acids long. The CDR3 spells CASSLQGAPYEQYF. The DNA of the CDR3 is TGTGCCAGCAGCTTACAGGGTGCTCCCTACGAGCAGTACTTC.

V is TRBV7-3 and J is TRBJ1-1; 11 bases agree with TRBD1. This CDR3 is built from 15 residues. V trimming: 5 bases; J trimming: 4 bases; junction bases outside the gene matches: 6. CDR1 is SGHTA, CDR2 FQGTGA, per germline. CDR3 sequence: CASSPPGQGGTEAFF. CDR3 nucleotide sequence: TGTGCCAGCAGCCCTCCGGGACAGGGGGGCACTGAAGCTTTCTTT.

The chain is built from TRBV30 and TRBJ1-2; 8 bases are a match to TRBD1. The CDR3 contains 13 residues. Per the germline V gene, CDR1 is GTSNPN and CDR2 is SVGIG (reference sequence). V gave up 5 bases and J gave up 8 bases; unmatched junction bases: 10. The CDR3 reads CAWGADRGGGYTF. The DNA for the CDR3 is TGTGCCTGGGGAGCAGACAGGGGAGGCGGCTACACCTTC. Filled out from reference TRBV30 and TRBJ1-2, the complete variable domain reads SQTIHQWPATLVQPVGSPLSLECTVEGTSNPNLYWYRQAAGRGLQLLFYSVGIGQISSEVPQNLSASRPQDRQFILSSKKLLLSDSGFYLCAWGADRGGGYTFGSGTRLTVV.

The chain joins TRBV9 to TRBJ2-3; 12 bases agree with TRBD2. The germline V gene has CDR1 SGDLS and CDR2 YYNGEE. V lost 3 bases to trimming and J lost 6 bases; unmatched junction nucleotides: 11. The length of the CDR3 is 17 residues. CDR3 coding DNA: TGTGCCAGCAGCGCCCGGACTAGCGGGGAGAGAGAGGATACGCAGTATTTT. As protein: CASSARTSGEREDTQYF.

V and J are TRBV9 and TRBJ1-4; TRBD1 agrees at 11 bases. This CDR3 region has 15 residues. The V segment lost 3 bases and the J segment 6 bases; nucleotides outside the gene matches: 4. Germline V gene data show CDR1 as SGDLS and CDR2 as YYNGEE. CDR3 DNA: TGTGCCAGCAGCGCTAGGGGACAGGGGGATGAAAAACTGTTTTTT. The encoded protein is CASSARGQGDEKLFF.

The genes are TRBV9 and TRBJ1-1; 8 nucleotides agree with TRBD1. J lost 11 bases, V lost 4 bases, and 13 bases had no gene match. This CDR3 has 14 residues. From germline, CDR1 is SGDLS and CDR2 YYNGEE. The CDR3 protein is CASSPTDRVGDAFF. Here the CDR3 DNA reads TGTGCCAGCAGCCCTACGGACAGGGTGGGGGATGCTTTCTTT.

The rearrangement joins TRBV5-5 to TRBJ2-5, with no clear D. The CDR3 sequence is 13 residues long. Germline V gene sequence: CDR1 SGHKS, CDR2 YYEKEE (reference sequence). The V gene lost 1 base and the J gene lost 3 bases, with 7 bases spanning the gap. The CDR3 reads CASSLWSEETQYF. CDR3 coding DNA: TGTGCCAGCAGCTTGTGGTCAGAAGAGACCCAGTACTTC.

This chain joins TRBV5-6 and TRBJ1-5; 7 bases line up with TRBD1. V lost 4 bases to trimming and J lost 0 bases; unmatched junction nucleotides: 13. Germline CDR1 and CDR2: SGHDT and YYEEEE. The CDR3 is 18 residues long. CDR3 sequence (DNA): TGTGCCAGCAGCCACTCGGGGACAGAGATATATAGCAATCAGCCCCAGCATTTT. Translating it yields CASSHSGTEIYSNQPQHF.

This chain joins TRBV4-1 and TRBJ1-5; 8 nucleotides match TRBD1. The junction had 5 bases not matched to a gene; V was cut back by 4 bases and J by 6 bases. This CDR3 spans 14 amino acids. Germline assignment: CDR1 MGHRA and CDR2 YSYEKL. The CDR3, as DNA: TGCGCCAGCAGCCCCGGGACAGGCGTTCAGCCCCAGCATTTT. It codes for CASSPGTGVQPQHF.